A single sample is the source of the 28 T cell receptor beta chains below, sequenced in a study of blood T cell repertoires in COVID-19. Clones were sequenced by immunoSEQ multiplex PCR, and TCRdb holds only the in-frame ones, with some missing. The table has approximately 230,000 clones, more than 70% seen once. The sequenced sample consisted of peripheral blood. These receptors were obtained from a woman in her thirties or forties who had recovered from COVID-19.

Written as DNA, the CDR3 is TGTGCCAGCAGCCTTGGGACAGGTATTAGACAGCCCCAGCATTTT. It codes for CASSLGTGIRQPQHF. J is TRBJ1-5 and V is TRBV6-2 or TRBV6-3; 8 bases match TRBD1. Germline CDR1 is MNHEY and CDR2 is SVGEGT. J was trimmed by 7 bases and V by 6 bases; bases with no gene match: 11. There are 15 residues in the CDR3.

The chain combines TRBV5-5 with TRBJ1-2; D remains ambiguous. The V gene's germline CDR1 is SGHKS and CDR2 YYEKEE (reference sequence). The CDR3 runs to 15 residues. V was clipped by 4 bases and J by 3 bases, with 16 bases between them. The CDR3 loop reads CASSPLAADYYGYTF. The DNA of the CDR3 is TGTGCCAGCAGCCCGCTCGCTGCGGATTACTATGGCTACACCTTC.

The chain has TRBV7-2 and TRBJ1-2; 8 bases are a match to TRBD1. Germline-derived CDR1 and CDR2 are SGHTA and FQGNSA. The length of the CDR3 is 12 residues. V dropped 3 bases and J dropped 8; count of bases not matched to a gene: 2. Here the CDR3 DNA reads TGTGCCAGCAGCTTGACAGGGGAAGGCTACACCTTC. It specifies CASSLTGEGYTF.

The V gene is TRBV7-3, the J gene TRBJ2-5; D is uncertain. V gave up 0 bases and J gave up 4 bases, with 12 bases separating them. The germline V gene has CDR1 SGHTA and CDR2 FQGTGA. This CDR3 spans 15 amino acids. The CDR3 sequence is CASSLTGQSGETQYF. CDR3 bases: TGTGCCAGCAGCTTAACTGGTCAGTCGGGAGAGACCCAGTACTTC.

The chain recombines TRBV14 with TRBJ2-7; no firm D call. The V gene lost 0 bases and the J gene lost 5 bases, with 11 bases spanning the gap. This CDR3 is 14 amino acids long. From germline, CDR1 is SGHDN and CDR2 FVKESK. Here the CDR3 reads CASSQDWASNEQYF. The CDR3 DNA is TGTGCCAGCAGCCAAGATTGGGCATCGAACGAGCAGTACTTC.

The CDR3 loop is CASSDRDRGLTNEKLFF. The CDR3 DNA reads TGTGCCAGCAGTGACCGGGACAGGGGGCTTACTAATGAAAAACTGTTTTTT. This sequence joins TRBV6-1 and TRBJ1-4, with 12 bases identical to TRBD1. The germline V gene has CDR1 MNHNS and CDR2 SASEGT. The junction had 4 bases not matched to a gene; V was cut back by 3 bases and J by 2 bases. This CDR3 contains 17 residues.

The CDR3 bases are TGTGCCAGCAGCCAATTGTCAAGCGCGGGAGGAGCCAAAAACATTCAGTACTTC. Translation: CASSQLSSAGGAKNIQYF. The chain carries TRBV3-1 (or the pseudogene TRBV3-2) and TRBJ2-4, with 8 bases fitting TRBD2. The CDR3 extends over 18 amino acids. CDR1 and CDR2 (germline): LGHDT, YNNKEL (reference sequence). Trimming at V came to 2 bases and at J to 0 bases, leaving 9 bases not matched to a gene.

V is TRBV7-2 and J is TRBJ2-2; possibly TRBD1 for D (6 bases). CDR1 and CDR2 (germline): SGHTA, FQGNSA. The CDR3 spans 15 residues. The germline V and J ends were trimmed by 1 base and 4 bases, with 10 bases remaining between them. The CDR3 protein is CASSLDRAVTGELFF. Here the CDR3 DNA reads TGTGCCAGCAGCTTAGACAGGGCGGTCACCGGGGAGCTGTTTTTT.

The gene calls are TRBV27 and TRBJ2-6; D possibly corresponds to TRBD1 (6 bases). Germline V gene sequence: CDR1 MNHEY, CDR2 SMNVEV (reference sequence). V was pared by 11 bases and J by 3 bases, with 20 bases between. This CDR3 is built from 16 residues. The CDR3: CASSLWGLSGANVLTF. Here the CDR3 DNA reads TGTGCCTCCTCTCTTTGGGGGCTAAGTGGGGCCAACGTCCTGACTTTC.

The gene calls are TRBV29-1 and TRBJ2-3, with TRBD1 matching 9 bases. CDR1 and CDR2 (germline): SQVTM, ANQGSEA. This CDR3 region has 15 residues. V was clipped by 4 bases and J by 6 bases; unmatched bases: 11. CDR3 nucleotide sequence: TGCAGCGTTGGGGCAAAGGGACAGGGTTCGGATACGCAGTATTTT. Its translation is CSVGAKGQGSDTQYF.

The rearrangement uses TRBV11-2 and TRBJ2-5; TRBD2 matches at 7 bases. CDR1 SGHAT and CDR2 FQNNGV come from the germline V gene. There are 12 residues in the CDR3. V lost 6 bases, J lost 5 bases, and 3 bases stayed unmatched. CDR3 sequence (DNA): TGTGCCAGCAGGGGCGGGAGCGAGACCCAGTACTTC. It translates to CASRGGSETQYF.

The CDR3 DNA reads as TGTGCCAGCAGTGAATTTAACTCCTACGAGCAGTACTTC. It codes for CASSEFNSYEQYF. The J gene is TRBJ2-7, the V gene TRBV25-1, with D unclear. The CDR3 length is 13 residues. Trimming shortened V by 1 base and J by 0 bases, and 4 bases separated the two germline ends. Germline CDR1 MGHDK, CDR2 SYGVNS.

The rearrangement links TRBV6-1 to TRBJ1-4; no clear D gene. The CDR3 is 15 amino acids. Germline values: CDR1 MNHNS, CDR2 SASEGT. V was trimmed by 3 bases and J by 7 bases, leaving 15 bases between them. CDR3 DNA: TGTGCCAGCAGTGACCCTCGTCGTCCGGGTGAAAAACTGTTTTTT. Its protein product is CASSDPRRPGEKLFF.

This clone was seen a single time. An end of the junction differs from the germline gene, which may be a read error. This same CDR3 is encoded by further DNA sequences in the sample. The rearrangement uses TRBV7-7 and TRBJ2-7, with D tentatively TRBD1 (6 bases). Germline V gives CDR1 SSHAT, CDR2 FNYEAQ (reference sequence). The CDR3 loop spans 15 amino acids. In nucleotides, the CDR3 is TGTGCTAGCAGCTTGGGGGCAGGGGCTTCCTACGAGCAGTACTTC. It translates to CASSLGAGASYEQYF.

The J gene is TRBJ1-2, the V gene TRBV5-4; D is perhaps TRBD1 (6 bases). The V and J ends lost 4 bases and 4 bases respectively, with 8 bases between them. Germline CDR1 and CDR2: SGHNT and YYREEE (reference sequence). The CDR3 length is 12 residues. The CDR3: CASSQDSYGYTF. CDR3 nucleotide sequence: TGTGCCAGCAGCCAGGACAGCTATGGCTACACCTTC.

This chain's CDR3 is CASSQAVAGGADTQYF. CDR3 coding DNA: TGCGCCAGCAGCCAAGCGGTAGCGGGGGGCGCAGATACGCAGTATTTT. V and J are TRBV4-3 and TRBJ2-3, with TRBD2 matching over 10 bases. Germline V gene lookup returns CDR1 LGHNA and CDR2 YSLEER. The CDR3 covers 16 residues. After removal of 1 base from V and 4 bases from J, the junction contained 5 bases not matched to a gene.

V and J are TRBV29-1 and TRBJ2-2; D may be TRBD2 (6 bases). CDR1 is SQVTM and CDR2 is ANQGSEA in the germline V gene. The CDR3 runs to 14 residues. Trimming shortened V by 1 base and J by 6 bases, and 12 bases separated the two germline ends. CDR3 loop: CSVEGGKVAGELFF. The DNA of the CDR3 is TGCAGCGTTGAAGGCGGGAAGGTCGCCGGGGAGCTGTTTTTT.

The table lists this clone with a few counts. The chain links TRBV18 to TRBJ1-2, with 7 bases matching TRBD1. This CDR3 has 14 residues. Germline loops: CDR1 KGHSH, CDR2 LQKENI. Trimming at V came to 4 bases and at J to 4 bases, leaving 6 bases not matched to a gene. CDR3 sequence: CASSQPGQTYGYTF. The CDR3, as DNA: TGTGCCAGCTCACAGCCGGGACAGACCTATGGCTACACCTTC.

This sequence joins TRBV7-3 and TRBJ2-3, with TRBD2 matching over 7 bases. The trim removed 3 bases at V and 5 bases at J, leaving 5 bases unmatched. This CDR3 contains 14 residues. The germline CDR1 and CDR2 sequences are SGHTA and FQGTGA. This CDR3 reads CASSLGGPLDTQYF. DNA of the CDR3: TGTGCCAGCAGCTTGGGAGGGCCATTAGATACGCAGTATTTT.

For this clone: A much larger clone lies one base from this, so it may be a read error. The genes are TRBV2 and TRBJ2-3, with 10 positions matching TRBD2. This CDR3 region has 15 residues. From germline, CDR1 is SNHLY and CDR2 FYNNEI. V lost 3 bases and J lost 1; bases outside the gene matches: 1. CDR3 protein: CASSETSGRTDTQYF. Here the CDR3 DNA reads TGTGCCAGCAGTGAGACTAGCGGGCGCACAGATACGCAGTATTTT.

The chain recombines TRBV7-3 with TRBJ2-6; D gene ambiguous. Germline loops: CDR1 SGHTA, CDR2 FQGTGA. This CDR3 region has 16 residues. V shed 1 base and J shed 0 bases, with 7 bases lying between them. CDR3: CASSLKPVSGANVLTF. The CDR3 nucleotides are TGTGCCAGCAGCTTAAAACCAGTCTCTGGGGCCAACGTCCTGACTTTC.

This clone was found many times. The chain recombines TRBV11-3 with TRBJ1-1; TRBD1 agrees at 8 bases. This CDR3 is built from 18 residues. V lost 1 base to trimming and J lost 4 bases; unmatched junction nucleotides: 14. Germline values: CDR1 SGHNT, CDR2 YENEEA. CDR3 coding DNA: TGTGCCAGCAGCTTAGGATTCGCAGGGGGCGTAGTGGGCACTGAAGCTTTCTTT. As protein: CASSLGFAGGVVGTEAFF.

This chain connects TRBV4-2 to TRBJ2-1, with 9 bases lining up with TRBD1. Per the germline V gene, CDR1 is LGHNA and CDR2 is YNFKEQ. The V gene end was trimmed by 3 bases and the J gene end by 8 bases; junction bases not matched to a gene: 14. The CDR3 is made up of 17 amino acids. CDR3 sequence (DNA): TGTGCCAGCAGCCACACAGGCGGGACAGGGCTTGATTATGAGCAGTTCTTC. Translating gives CASSHTGGTGLDYEQFF.

The chain joins TRBV5-1 to TRBJ1-1; TRBD1 matches at 10 bases. Losses at the gene ends were 3 bases for V and 10 bases for J; bases not matched to a gene: 12. The CDR3 extends over 15 amino acids. Germline-derived CDR1 and CDR2 are SGHRS and YFSETQ. The CDR3 sequence: CASSWSGTGEAGAFF. CDR3 sequence (DNA): TGCGCCAGCAGCTGGAGTGGGACAGGGGAGGCCGGAGCTTTCTTT.

The chain has TRBV15 and TRBJ1-4; the D is unclear. This CDR3 is 14 amino acids long. V was clipped by 1 base and J by 10 bases, with 13 bases between them. Germline CDR1 and CDR2: LNHNV and YYDKDF (reference sequence). The CDR3 coding sequence is TGTGCCACCAGCAGAGCGAGCGGGGTGGGAAAACTGTTTTTT. Amino acid sequence: CATSRASGVGKLFF.

Comment on this clone: The sample holds other DNA sequences that translate to the same CDR3. The chain couples TRBV9 to TRBJ2-2; no definite D call. The V end lost 0 bases, the J end lost 2 bases, and 5 bases lay between the germline ends. This CDR3 spans 14 amino acids. CDR1 and CDR2 (germline): SGDLS, YYNGEE. Written as DNA, the CDR3 is TGTGCCAGCAGCGTAGGGAGAAACACCGGGGAGCTGTTTTTT. This sequence encodes CASSVGRNTGELFF.

CDR3 nucleotides: TGTGCCAGCAGCGTCGACAGCCTTTATGGCTACACCTTC. As protein: CASSVDSLYGYTF. This chain uses TRBV2 with TRBJ1-2, with a weak D call TRBD1 (5 bases). This CDR3 contains 13 residues. Germline values: CDR1 SNHLY, CDR2 FYNNEI. V shed 6 bases and J shed 5 bases, with 13 bases lying between them.

Only one count was recorded for this clone. The chain couples TRBV5-5 to TRBJ1-5; a possible D gene is TRBD1 (6 bases). CDR3 length: 15 residues. Germline assignment: CDR1 SGHKS and CDR2 YYEKEE (reference sequence). The V end lost 3 bases, the J end lost 4 bases, and 14 bases lay between the germline ends. The CDR3, as DNA: TGTGCCAGCAGCTCGGGGTGGGGGACAAATCAGCCCCAGCATTTT. This codes for CASSSGWGTNQPQHF. Full variable domain (remainder filled in from reference TRBV5-5 and TRBJ1-5): DAGVTQSPTHLIKTRGQQVTLRCSPISGHKSVSWYQQVLGQGPQFIFQYYEKEERGRGNFPDRFSARQFPNYSSELNVNALLLGDSALYLCASSSGWGTNQPQHFGDGTRLSIL.